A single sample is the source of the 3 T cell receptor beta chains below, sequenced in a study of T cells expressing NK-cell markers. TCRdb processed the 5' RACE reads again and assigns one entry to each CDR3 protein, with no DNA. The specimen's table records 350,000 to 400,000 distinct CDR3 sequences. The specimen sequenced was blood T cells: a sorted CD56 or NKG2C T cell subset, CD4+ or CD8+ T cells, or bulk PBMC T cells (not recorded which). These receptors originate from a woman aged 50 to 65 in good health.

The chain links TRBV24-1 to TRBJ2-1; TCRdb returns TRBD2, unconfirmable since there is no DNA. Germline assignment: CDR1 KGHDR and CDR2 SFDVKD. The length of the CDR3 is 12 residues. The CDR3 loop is CATSEYSGRQFF.

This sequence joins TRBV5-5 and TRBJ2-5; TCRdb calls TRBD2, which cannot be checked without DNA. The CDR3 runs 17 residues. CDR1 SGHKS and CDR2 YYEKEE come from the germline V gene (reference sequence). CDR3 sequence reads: CASSFHFGRAQQETQYF.

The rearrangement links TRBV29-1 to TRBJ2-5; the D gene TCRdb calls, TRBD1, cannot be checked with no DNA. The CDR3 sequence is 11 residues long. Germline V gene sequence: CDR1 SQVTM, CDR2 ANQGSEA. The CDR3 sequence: CSQGGPETQYF. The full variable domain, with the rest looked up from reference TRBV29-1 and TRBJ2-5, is SAVISQKPSRDICQRGTSLTIQCQVDSQVTMMFWYRQQPGQSLTLIATANQGSEATYESGFVIDKFPISRPNLTFSTLTVSNMSPEDSSIYLCSQGGPETQYFGPGTRLLVL.